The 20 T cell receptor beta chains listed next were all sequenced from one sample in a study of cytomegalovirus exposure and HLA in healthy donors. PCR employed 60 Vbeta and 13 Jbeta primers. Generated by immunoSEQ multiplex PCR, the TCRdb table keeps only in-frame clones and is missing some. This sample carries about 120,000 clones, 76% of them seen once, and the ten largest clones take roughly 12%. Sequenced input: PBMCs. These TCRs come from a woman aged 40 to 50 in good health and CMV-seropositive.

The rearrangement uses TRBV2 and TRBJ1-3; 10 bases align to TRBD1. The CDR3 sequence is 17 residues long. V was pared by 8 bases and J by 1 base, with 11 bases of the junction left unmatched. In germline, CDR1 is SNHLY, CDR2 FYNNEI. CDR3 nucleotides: TGTGCCAGCGGGAGGACAGGGGGAGGTTTTTCTGGAAACACCATATATTTT. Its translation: CASGRTGGGFSGNTIYF.

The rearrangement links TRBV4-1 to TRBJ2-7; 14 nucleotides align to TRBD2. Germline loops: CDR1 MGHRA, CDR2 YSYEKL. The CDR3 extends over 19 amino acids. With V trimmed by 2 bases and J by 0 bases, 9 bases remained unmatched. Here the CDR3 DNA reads TGCGCCAGCAGCCAACTGCTGGGACTAGCGGGAGTTTACTCCTACGAGCAGTACTTC. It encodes CASSQLLGLAGVYSYEQYF.

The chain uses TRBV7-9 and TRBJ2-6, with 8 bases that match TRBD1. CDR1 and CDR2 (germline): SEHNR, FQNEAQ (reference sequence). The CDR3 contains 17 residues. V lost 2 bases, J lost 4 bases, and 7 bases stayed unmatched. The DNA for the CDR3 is TGTGCCAGCAGCTTATATCAGGGGGCGGGAGGGGCCAACGTCCTGACTTTC. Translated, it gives CASSLYQGAGGANVLTF.

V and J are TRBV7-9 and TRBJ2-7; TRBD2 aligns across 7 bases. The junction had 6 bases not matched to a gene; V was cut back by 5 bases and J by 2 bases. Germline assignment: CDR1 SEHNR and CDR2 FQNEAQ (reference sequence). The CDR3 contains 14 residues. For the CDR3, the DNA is TGTGCCAGCAGCAAGGGACTACCAGCCTACGAGCAGTACTTC. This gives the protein CASSKGLPAYEQYF.

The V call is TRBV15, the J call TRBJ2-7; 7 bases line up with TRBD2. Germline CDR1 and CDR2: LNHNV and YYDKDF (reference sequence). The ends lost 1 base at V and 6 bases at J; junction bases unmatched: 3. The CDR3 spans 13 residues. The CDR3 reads CATSRGGGGEQYF. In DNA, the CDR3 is TGTGCCACCAGCAGAGGCGGGGGTGGCGAGCAGTACTTC.

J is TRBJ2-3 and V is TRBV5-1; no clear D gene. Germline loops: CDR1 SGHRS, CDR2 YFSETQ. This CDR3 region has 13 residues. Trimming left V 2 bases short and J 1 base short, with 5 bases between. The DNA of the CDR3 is TGCGCCAGCAGCTTTCCGGGCACAGATACGCAGTATTTT. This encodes CASSFPGTDTQYF.

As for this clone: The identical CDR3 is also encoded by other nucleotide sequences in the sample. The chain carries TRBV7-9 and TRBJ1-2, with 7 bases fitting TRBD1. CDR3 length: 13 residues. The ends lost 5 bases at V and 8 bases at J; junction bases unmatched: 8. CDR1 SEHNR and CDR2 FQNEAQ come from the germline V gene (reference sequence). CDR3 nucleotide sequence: TGTGCCAGCAGCCCGGACAGGCTCGGAGGCTACACCTTC. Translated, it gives CASSPDRLGGYTF.

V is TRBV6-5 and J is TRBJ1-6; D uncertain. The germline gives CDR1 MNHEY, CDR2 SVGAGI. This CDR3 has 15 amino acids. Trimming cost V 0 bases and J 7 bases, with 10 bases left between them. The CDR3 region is CASSYSREPNSPLHF. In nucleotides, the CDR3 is TGTGCCAGCAGTTACTCGAGGGAGCCCAATTCACCCCTCCACTTT.

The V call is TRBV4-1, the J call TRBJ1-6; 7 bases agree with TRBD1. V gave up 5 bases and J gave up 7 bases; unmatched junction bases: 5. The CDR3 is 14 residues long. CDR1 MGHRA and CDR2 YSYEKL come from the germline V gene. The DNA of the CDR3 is TGCGCCAGCAGCGCCAAGGGGGCGAATTCACCCCTCCACTTT. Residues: CASSAKGANSPLHF.

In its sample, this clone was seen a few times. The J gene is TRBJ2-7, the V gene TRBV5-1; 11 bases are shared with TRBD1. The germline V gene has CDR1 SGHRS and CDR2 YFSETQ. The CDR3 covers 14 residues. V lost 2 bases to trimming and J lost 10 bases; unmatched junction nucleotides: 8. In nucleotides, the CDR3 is TGCGCCAGCAGCTTCCGGGACAGGGGGGAGATACAGTACTTC. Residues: CASSFRDRGEIQYF.

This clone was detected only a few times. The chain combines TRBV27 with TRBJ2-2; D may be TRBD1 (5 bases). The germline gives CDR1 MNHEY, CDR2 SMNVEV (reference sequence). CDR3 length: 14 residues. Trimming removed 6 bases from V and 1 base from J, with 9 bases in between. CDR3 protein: CASRMTVNTGELFF. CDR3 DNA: TGTGCCAGCAGGATGACAGTGAACACCGGGGAGCTGTTTTTT.

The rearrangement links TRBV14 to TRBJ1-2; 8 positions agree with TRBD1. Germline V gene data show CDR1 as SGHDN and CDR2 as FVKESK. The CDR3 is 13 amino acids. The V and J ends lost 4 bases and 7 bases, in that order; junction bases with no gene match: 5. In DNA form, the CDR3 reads TGTGCCAGCAGCCGCCTCACAGGGGGTGGCTACACCTTC. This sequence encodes CASSRLTGGGYTF.

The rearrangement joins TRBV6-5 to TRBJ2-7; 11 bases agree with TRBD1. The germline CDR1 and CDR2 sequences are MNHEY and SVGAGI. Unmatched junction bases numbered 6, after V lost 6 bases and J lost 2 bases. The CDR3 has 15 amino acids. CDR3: CASRSAGQGAYEQYF. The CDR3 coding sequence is TGTGCCAGCAGAAGTGCGGGACAGGGGGCCTACGAGCAGTACTTC.

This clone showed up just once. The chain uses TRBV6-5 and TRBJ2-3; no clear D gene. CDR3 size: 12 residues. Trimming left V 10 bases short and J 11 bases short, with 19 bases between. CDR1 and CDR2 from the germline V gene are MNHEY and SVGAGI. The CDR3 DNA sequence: TGTGCCAACACAGTTACTCTCCACCAGCAGTATTTT. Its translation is CANTVTLHQQYF.

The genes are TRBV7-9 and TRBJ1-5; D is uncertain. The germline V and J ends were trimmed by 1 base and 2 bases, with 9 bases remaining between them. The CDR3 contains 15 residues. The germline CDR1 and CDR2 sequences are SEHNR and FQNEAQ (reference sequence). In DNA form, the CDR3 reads TGTGCCAGCAGCTTAGTCGGGGATCGCAATCAGCCCCAGCATTTT. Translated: CASSLVGDRNQPQHF.

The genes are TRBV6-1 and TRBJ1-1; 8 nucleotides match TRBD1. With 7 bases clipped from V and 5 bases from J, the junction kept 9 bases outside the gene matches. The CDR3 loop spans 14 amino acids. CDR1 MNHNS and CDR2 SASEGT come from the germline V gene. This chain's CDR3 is CASKPGGVGTEAFF. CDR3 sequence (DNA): TGTGCCAGCAAGCCAGGGGGCGTAGGAACTGAAGCTTTCTTT.

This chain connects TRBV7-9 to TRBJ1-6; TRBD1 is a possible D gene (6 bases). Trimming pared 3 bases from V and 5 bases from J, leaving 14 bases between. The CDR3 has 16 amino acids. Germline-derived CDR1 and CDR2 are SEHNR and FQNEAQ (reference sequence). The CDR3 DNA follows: TGTGCCAGCAGCTTGGGTCGGGACACCAATAATTCACCCCTCCACTTT. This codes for CASSLGRDTNNSPLHF.

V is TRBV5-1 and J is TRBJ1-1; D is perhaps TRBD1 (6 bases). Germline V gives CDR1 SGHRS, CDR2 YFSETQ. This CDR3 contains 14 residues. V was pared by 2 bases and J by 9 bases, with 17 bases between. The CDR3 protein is CASSFPSGDRKAFF. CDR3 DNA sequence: TGCGCCAGCAGCTTCCCATCAGGGGATAGAAAAGCTTTCTTT.

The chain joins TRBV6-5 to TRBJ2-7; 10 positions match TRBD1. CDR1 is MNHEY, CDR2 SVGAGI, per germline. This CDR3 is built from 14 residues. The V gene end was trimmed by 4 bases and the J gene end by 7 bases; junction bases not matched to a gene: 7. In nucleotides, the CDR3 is TGTGCCAGCAGTTTTGGGACAGGGGTTAGGGAGCAGTACTTC. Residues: CASSFGTGVREQYF.

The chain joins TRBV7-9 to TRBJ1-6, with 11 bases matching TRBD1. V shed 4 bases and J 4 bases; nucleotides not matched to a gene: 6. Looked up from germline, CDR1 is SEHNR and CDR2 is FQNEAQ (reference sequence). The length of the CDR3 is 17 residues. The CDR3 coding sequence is TGTGCCAGCAGCTCGGACAGGGGGCGAAATTATAATTCACCCCTCCACTTT. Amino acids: CASSSDRGRNYNSPLHF.